Here is one TCR beta chain with its context. Its cognate antigen has yet to be identified. No base-level quality is on record; no much larger clone is a single base apart. The library came from 5' RACE. For sequencing, a NextSeq 500 was employed. In the TCR library protocol, unique molecular identifiers were attached to individual cDNA molecules to correct for PCR bias and sequencing error. TCR alpha and beta chains were both sequenced, and the abundances of alpha and beta sequences in each sample were closely correlated with each other. From the authors' description of their analysis: Decombinator V4 was used to annotate TCR sequences for V gene, J gene and CDR3. TCRs were defined as expanded if a significant change between any two time points was detected under a Poisson model with p below 0.0001. TCR abundances were normalised to the total number of TCRs sequenced in each sample and reported as counts per million. VDJdb, accessed 1 November 2021, was searched for CMV, EBV and SARS-CoV-2 annotated TCRs, excluding TCRs annotated for multiple antigens. In-frame beta chains were kept once TCRdb had trimmed the public reads at Q25 with fastp and called clones with MiXCR. Entries are consolidated by CDR3 protein sequence, retaining the most common genes and DNA. The V and J calls were not made by the authors but by TCRdb's processing. Across this sample there are 20,000 to 30,000 distinct CDR3 sequences, with roughly 4% seen only once. 9% to 12% of the sample belongs to the ten largest clones.

A case-control design nested within a healthcare worker cohort in London, UK, was used, with weekly nasopharyngeal swab PCR tests and blood sampling performed. Healthcare workers were enrolled in the week of the UK lockdown, from 23 to 31 March 2020, and were followed every week for up to roughly 15 weeks. This sample was included in a study of early T cells in non-severe SARS-CoV-2 infection (dated by TCRdb to about 2021). Looking at the study overall: Because TCR sequencing was done on bulk RNA from unsorted whole blood, the alpha and beta chains could not be paired. The research as a whole found: VDJdb matching was skewed toward anti-spike CD8 responses, so virus-specific expansions were likely underestimated and private and CD4 specificities were missed.

This receptor was taken from an adult who was a healthcare worker with PCR-confirmed SARS-CoV-2 infection or an uninfected control (not recorded which). Material for sequencing was whole blood.

The CDR3 amino acid sequence is: CATSRDRFPAGELFF. The DNA sequence is TGTGCCACCAGCAGAGACAGGTTTCCCGCCGGGGAGCTGTTTTTT. The receptor chain draws on TRBV15 and TRBJ2-2; the D gene cannot be resolved reliably. Per the germline V gene (reference sequence), LNHNV is the CDR1 and YYDKDF is the CDR2. Trimming at the junction amounts to 0 bases on V and 6 bases on J, and the germline ends lie 11 bases apart. The CDR3 starts with the cysteine, ends with the phenylalanine, and has 15 residues. Solely the CDR3 DNA is kept, with 45 bases framed from the first base.